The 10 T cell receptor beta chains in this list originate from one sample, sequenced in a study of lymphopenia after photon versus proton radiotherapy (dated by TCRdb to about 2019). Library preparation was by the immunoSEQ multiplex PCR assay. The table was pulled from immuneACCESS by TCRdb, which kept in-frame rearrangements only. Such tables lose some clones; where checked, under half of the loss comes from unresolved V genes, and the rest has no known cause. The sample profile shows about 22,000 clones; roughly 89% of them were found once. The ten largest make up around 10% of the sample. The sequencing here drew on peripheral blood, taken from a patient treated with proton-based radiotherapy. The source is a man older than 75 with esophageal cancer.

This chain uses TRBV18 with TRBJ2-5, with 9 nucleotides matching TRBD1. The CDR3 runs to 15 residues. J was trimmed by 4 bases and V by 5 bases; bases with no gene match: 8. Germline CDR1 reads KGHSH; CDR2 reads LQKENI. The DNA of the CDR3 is TGTGCCAGCTCAAGGGACAGGGCGTTACTAGAGACCCAGTACTTC. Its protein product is CASSRDRALLETQYF.

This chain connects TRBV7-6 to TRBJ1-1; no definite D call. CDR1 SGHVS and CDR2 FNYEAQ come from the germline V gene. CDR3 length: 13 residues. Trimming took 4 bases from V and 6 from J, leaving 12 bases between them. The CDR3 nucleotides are TGTGCCAGCAGCTCCCCTCTACACGCTGAAGCTTTCTTT. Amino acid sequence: CASSSPLHAEAFF.

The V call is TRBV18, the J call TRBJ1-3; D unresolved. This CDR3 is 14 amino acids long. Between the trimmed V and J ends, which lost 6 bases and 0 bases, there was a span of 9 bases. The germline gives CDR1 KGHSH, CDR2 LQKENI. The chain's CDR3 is CASSSALSGNTIYF. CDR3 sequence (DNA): TGTGCCAGCTCGTCAGCGCTCTCTGGAAACACCATATATTTT. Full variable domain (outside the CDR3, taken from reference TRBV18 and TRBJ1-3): NAGVMQNPRHLVRRRGQEARLRCSPMKGHSHVYWYRQLPEEGLKFMVYLQKENIIDESGMPKERFSAEFPKEGPSILRIQQVVRGDSAAYFCASSSALSGNTIYFGEGSWLTVV.

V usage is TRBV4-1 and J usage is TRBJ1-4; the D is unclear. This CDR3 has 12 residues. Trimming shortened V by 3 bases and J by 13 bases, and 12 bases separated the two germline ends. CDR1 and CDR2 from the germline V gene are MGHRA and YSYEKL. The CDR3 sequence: CASSQDSVTLFF. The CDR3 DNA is TGCGCCAGCAGCCAGGACTCAGTAACACTGTTTTTT.

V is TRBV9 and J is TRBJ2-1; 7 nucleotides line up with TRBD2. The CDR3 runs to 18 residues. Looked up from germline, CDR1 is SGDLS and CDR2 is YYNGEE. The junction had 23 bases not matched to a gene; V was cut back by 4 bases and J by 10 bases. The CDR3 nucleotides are TGTGCCAGCAGCCCTACCCTAACTGGCGGGAGTGGGAGAGCGGAGCAGTTCTTC. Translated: CASSPTLTGGSGRAEQFF. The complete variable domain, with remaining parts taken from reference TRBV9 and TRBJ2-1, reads DSGVTQTPKHLITATGQRVTLRCSPRSGDLSVYWYQQSLDQGLQFLIQYYNGEERAKGNILERFSAQQFPDLHSELNLSSLELGDSALYFCASSPTLTGGSGRAEQFFGPGTRLTVL.

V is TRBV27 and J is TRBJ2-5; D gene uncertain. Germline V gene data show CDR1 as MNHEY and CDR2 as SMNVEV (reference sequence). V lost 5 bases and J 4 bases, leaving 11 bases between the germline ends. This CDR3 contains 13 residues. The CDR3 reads CASSPRVVETQYF. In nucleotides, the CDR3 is TGTGCCAGCAGTCCCCGGGTTGTAGAGACCCAGTACTTC.

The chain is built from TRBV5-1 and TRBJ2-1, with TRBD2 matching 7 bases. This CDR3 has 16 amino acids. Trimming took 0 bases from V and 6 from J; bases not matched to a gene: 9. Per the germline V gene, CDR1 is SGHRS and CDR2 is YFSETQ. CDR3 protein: CASSLEGLSGTNEQFF. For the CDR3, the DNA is TGCGCCAGCAGCTTGGAGGGACTAAGCGGGACCAATGAGCAGTTCTTC.

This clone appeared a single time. CDR3 region: CASSPQDYEQYF. DNA for the CDR3: TGTGCCAGCAGCCCACAGGACTACGAGCAGTACTTC. J is TRBJ2-7 and V is TRBV2; possibly TRBD1 for D (5 bases). The germline V gene encodes CDR1 SNHLY and CDR2 FYNNEI. Trimming left V 6 bases short and J 3 bases short, with 9 bases between. CDR3 length: 12 residues.

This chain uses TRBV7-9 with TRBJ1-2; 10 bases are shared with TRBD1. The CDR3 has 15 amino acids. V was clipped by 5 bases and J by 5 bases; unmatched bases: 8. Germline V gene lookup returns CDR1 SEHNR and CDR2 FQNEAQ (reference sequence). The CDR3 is CASSTRPGQGYGYTF. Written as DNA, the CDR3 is TGTGCCAGCAGCACCCGCCCGGGACAGGGGTATGGCTACACCTTC.

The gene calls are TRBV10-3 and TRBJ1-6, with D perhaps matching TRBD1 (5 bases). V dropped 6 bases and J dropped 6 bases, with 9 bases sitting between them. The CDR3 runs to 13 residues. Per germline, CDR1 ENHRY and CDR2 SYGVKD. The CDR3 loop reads CAIRPGLNSPLHF. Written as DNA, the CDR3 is TGTGCCATCAGGCCGGGACTTAATTCACCCCTCCACTTT.